This T cell receptor (beta chain) originates from a study of beta chain features in type 1 diabetes. Findings and limits, study-wide: Type 1 diabetes patients had fewer VDJ junction insertions and more deletions. Over-representation of high TCR-expressing cells was a possible consequence of cDNA sequencing.

Sequenced material consisted of expressed TCRB transcripts (all of the isolated RNA was reverse transcribed). Clones were read by immunoSEQ multiplex PCR, and TCRdb kept only the in-frame ones, dropping some. Counted here are 450,000 to 600,000 clones, roughly 30% occurring once; the ten biggest clones make up around 0.065%. A remark on this clone: Its antigen is unknown.

Sequencing input: naive CD4+ T cells from blood. This TCR derives from a man younger than 35 in good health.

CDR3 in DNA: TGCAGCGTTGGGACAGAGACCCAGTACTTC. Amino acid sequence: CSVGTETQYF. The chain is built from TRBV29-1 and TRBJ2-5; D call uncertain. Trimming pared 4 bases from V and 4 bases from J, leaving 4 bases between. The V gene's germline CDR1 is SQVTM and CDR2 ANQGSEA. The CDR3 has 10 residues.